This T cell receptor beta chain was sequenced during a study of vaccination and CD4 T cells after COVID-19. On the study more broadly: Once diagnosed, patients had post-COVID samples drawn a median 101 days later (range 35 to 161). Findings and caveats of the study: Convalescent patient numbers were relatively low, with no early post-infection timepoints.

Per the germline V gene, CDR1 is MNHEY and CDR2 is SVGAGI. CDR3 length equals 14 residues. Trimming cost V 0 bases and J 4 bases, with 7 bases left between them. Sample treatment: approximately 10-day PBMC culture with coronavirus spike peptide pools or control peptides (ViraFEST assay). Cultured CD4+ T cells had their DNA profiled by the Oncomine TCR Beta short-read assay. TCRdb re-called the PCR reads with MiXCR, one entry per CDR3 protein. The table records approximately 15,000 distinct CDR3 sequences, 40% to 60% of them present only once. This clonotype was seen a handful of times. The antigen remains unidentified.

Sequenced material: CD4+ T cells from blood, cultured in vitro, taken before SARS-CoV-2 vaccination. V is TRBV6-5 and J is TRBJ1-5; D gene unclear. The receptor was isolated from a human donor who had recovered from COVID-19. CDR3 amino acids: CASSYSWGNQPQHF. The CDR3 bases are TGTGCCAGCAGTTACTCCTGGGGTAATCAGCCCCAGCATTTT.